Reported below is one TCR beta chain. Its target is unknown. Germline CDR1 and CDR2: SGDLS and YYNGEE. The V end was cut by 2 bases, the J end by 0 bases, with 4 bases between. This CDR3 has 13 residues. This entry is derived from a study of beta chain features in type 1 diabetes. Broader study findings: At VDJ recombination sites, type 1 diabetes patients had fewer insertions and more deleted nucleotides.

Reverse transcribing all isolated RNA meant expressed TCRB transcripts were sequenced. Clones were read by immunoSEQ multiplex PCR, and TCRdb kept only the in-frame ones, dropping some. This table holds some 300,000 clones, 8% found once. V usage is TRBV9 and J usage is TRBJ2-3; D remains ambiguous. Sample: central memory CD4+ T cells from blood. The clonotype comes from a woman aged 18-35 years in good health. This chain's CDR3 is CASSVGSTDTQYF. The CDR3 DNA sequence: TGTGCCAGCAGCGTGGGCAGCACAGATACGCAGTATTTT.